This record covers a single T cell receptor (beta chain). Trimming shortened V by 0 bases and J by 3 bases, and 10 bases separated the two germline ends. Germline CDR1 and CDR2: LGHNA and YNFKEQ. This CDR3 region has 15 residues. These data originate in a study of shared T cell receptors in the human thymus. The protocol was immunoSEQ multiplex PCR, while the TCRdb copy is restricted to in-frame clones and leaves out a portion. Here the sample spans about 380,000 clones, roughly 94% being singletons. This sequence was found in a human donor. Sequenced material: thymocytes. V gene TRBV4-2 combines with J gene TRBJ2-3; a weak D match, TRBD1 (5 bases). CDR3 amino acids: CASSQEGQGTDTQYF. The DNA for the CDR3 is TGTGCCAGCAGCCAAGAAGGGCAGGGAACAGATACGCAGTATTTT.